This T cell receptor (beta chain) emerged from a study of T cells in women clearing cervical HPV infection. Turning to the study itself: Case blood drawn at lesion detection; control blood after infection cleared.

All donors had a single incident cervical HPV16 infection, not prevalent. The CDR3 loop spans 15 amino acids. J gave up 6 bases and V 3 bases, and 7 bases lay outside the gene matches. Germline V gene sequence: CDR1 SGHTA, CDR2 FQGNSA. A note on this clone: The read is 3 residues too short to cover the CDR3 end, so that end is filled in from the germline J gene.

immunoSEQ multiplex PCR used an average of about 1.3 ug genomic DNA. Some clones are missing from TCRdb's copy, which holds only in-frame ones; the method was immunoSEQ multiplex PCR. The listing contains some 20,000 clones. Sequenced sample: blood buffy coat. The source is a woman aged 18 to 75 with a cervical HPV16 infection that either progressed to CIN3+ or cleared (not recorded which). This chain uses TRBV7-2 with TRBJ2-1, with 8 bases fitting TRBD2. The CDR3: CASSFTGLALNEQFF. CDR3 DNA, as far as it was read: TGTGCCAGCAGCTTTACCGGACTAGCCCTCAATGAG.